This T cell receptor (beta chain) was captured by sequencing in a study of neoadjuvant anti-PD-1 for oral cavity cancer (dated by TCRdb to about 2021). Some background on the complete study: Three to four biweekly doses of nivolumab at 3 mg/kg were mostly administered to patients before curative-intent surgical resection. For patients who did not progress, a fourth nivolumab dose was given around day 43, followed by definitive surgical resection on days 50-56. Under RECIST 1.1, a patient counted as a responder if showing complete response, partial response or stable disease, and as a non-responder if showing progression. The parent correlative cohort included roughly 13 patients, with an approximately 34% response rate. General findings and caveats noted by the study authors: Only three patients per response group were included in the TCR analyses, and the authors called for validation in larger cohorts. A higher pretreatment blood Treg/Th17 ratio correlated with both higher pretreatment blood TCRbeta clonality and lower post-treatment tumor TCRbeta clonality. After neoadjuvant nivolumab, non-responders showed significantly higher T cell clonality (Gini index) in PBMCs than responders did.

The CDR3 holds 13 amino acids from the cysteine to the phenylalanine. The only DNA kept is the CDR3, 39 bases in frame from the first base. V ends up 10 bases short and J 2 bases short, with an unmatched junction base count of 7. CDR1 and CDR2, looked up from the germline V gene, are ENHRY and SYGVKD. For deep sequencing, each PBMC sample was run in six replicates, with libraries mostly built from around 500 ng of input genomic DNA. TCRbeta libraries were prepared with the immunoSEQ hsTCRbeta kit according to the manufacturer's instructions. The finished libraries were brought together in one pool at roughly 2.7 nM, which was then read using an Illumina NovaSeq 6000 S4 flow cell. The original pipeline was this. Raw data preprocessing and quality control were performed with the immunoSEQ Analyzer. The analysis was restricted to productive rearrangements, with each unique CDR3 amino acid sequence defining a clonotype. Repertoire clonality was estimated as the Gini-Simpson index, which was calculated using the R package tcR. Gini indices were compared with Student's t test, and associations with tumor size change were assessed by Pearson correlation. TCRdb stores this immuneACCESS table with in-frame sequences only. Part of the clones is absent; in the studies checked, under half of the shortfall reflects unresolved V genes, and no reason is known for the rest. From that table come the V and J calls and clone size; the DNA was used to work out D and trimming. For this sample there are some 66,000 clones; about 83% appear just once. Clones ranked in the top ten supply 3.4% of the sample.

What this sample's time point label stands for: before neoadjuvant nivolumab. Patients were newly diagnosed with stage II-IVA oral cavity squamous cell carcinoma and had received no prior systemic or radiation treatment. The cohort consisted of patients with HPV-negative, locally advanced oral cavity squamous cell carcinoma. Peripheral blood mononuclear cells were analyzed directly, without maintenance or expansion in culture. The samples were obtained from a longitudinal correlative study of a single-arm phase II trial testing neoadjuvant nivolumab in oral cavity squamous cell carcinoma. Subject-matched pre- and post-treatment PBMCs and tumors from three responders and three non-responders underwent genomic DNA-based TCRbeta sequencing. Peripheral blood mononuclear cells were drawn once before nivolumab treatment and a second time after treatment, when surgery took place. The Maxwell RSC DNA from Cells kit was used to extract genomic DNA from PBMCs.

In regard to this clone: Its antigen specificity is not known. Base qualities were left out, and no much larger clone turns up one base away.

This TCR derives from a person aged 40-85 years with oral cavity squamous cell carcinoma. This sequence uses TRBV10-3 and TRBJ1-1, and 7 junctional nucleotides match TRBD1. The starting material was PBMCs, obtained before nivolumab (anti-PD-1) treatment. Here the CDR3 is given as CAKRDSLNTEAFF. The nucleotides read TGTGCCAAACGGGACAGTCTTAACACTGAAGCTTTCTTT.